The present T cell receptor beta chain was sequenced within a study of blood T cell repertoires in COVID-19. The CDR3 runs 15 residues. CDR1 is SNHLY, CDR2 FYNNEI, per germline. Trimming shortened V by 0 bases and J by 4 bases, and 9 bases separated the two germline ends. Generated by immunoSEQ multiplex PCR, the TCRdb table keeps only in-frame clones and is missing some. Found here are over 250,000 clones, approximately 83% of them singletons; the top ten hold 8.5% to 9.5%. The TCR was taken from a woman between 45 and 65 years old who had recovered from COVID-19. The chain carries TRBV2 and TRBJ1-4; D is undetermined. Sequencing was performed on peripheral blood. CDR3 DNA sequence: TGTGCCAGCAGTGAAGCGATGGGCAGTAATGAAAAACTGTTTTTT. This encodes CASSEAMGSNEKLFF.